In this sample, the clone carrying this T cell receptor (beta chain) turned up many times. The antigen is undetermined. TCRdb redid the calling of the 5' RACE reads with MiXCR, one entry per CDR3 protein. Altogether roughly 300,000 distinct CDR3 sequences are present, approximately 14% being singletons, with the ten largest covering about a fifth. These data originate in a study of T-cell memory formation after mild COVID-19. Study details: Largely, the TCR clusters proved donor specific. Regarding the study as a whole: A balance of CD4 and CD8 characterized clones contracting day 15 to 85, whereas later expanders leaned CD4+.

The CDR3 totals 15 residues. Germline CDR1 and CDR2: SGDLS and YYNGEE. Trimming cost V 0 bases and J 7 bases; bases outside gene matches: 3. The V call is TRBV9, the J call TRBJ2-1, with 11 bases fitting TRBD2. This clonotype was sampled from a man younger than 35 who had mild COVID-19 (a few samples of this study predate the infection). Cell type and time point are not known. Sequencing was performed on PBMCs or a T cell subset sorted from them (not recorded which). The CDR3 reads CASSVVAGGRNEQFF. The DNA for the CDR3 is TGTGCCAGCAGCGTAGTAGCGGGGGGGCGTAATGAGCAGTTCTTC.